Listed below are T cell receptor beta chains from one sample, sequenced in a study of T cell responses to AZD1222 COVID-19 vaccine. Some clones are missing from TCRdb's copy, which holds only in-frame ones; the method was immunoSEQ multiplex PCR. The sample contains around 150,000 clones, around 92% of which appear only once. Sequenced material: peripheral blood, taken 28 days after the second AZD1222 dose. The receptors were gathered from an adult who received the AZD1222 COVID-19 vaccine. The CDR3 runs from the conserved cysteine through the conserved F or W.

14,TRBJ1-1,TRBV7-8,CASSPGTGLTEAFF
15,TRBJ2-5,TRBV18,CASSPMDTPGETQYF
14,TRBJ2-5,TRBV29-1,CSAVTGTEVETQYF
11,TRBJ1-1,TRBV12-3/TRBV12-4,CASSLGGEAFF
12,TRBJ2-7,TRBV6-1,CASSEIIGRGNF
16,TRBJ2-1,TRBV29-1,CSVGLAGVNGRNEQFF
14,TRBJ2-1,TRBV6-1,CASSEAGPYNEQFF
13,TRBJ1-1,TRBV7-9,CASSLTGGTEAFF
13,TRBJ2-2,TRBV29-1,CSVDQANTGELFF
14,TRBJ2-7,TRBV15,CATSRAAGVREQYF
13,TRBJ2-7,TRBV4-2,CASSAGLAYEQYF
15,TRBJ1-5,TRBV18,CASSGGTAKFGPQHF
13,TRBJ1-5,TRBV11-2,CASSLSSNQPQHF
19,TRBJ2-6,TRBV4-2,CASSQGSPSGASGANVLTF
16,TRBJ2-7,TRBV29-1,CSVVGPGQDPSYEQYF
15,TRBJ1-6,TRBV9,CASSVDGQGRSPLHF
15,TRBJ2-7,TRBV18,CASSPNTGLPYEQYF
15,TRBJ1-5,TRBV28,CASSLIPRSNQPQHF
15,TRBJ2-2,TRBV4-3,CASSQRLATTGELFF
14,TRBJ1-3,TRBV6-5,CASGEAQYGNTIYF
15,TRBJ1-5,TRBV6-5,CASSYSQTWGQPQHF
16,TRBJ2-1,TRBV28,CASKTSGSYTYNEQFF
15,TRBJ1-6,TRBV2,CASRAAGVRNSPLHF
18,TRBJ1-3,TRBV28,CASSSTGTGDFSGNTIYF
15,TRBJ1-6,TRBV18,CASSPTGPSNSPLHF
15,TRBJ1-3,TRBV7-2,CASSRTDLSGNTIYF
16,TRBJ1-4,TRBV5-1,CASSLLPDRGHEKLFF
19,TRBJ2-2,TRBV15,CATSQDRGGAGEGTGELFF
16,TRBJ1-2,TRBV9,CASSPNRGAFNYGYTF
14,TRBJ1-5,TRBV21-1,CASKRAASYQPQHF
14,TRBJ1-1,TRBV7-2,CASSPGQLNTEAFF
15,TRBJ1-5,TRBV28,CASSLIDRGNQPQHF
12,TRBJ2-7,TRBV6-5,CASRTGLYEQYF
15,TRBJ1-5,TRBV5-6,CASSLGAGSGQPQHF
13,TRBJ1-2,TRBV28,CASCNRGRDGYTF
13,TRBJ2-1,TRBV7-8,CASSLVLDNEQFF
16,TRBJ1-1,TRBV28,CASSLAGGEVNTEAFF
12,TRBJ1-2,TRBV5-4,CASSLEGYGYTF
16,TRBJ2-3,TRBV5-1,CASSSGEIWGTDTQYF
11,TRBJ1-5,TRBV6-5,CASQGFKPQHF
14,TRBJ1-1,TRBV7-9,CASSTGQKNTEAFF
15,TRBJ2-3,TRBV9,CASSLDYSSTDTQYF
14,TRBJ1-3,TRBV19,CASRDRGGGNTIYF
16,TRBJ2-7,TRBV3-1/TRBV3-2,CASSVGGLRFSYEQYF
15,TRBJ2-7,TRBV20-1,CSASGLAPGGGEQYF
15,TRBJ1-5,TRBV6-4,CASSAVVSEDQPQHF
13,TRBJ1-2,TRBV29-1,CSVRTGRIDGYTF
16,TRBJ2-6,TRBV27,CASGILLGLGANVLTF
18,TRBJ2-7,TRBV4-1,CASSQDRIPGGTSYEQYF